The sequence of this TCR beta chain was determined in a study of regulatory T cells in long-lasting Graves disease. Study findings and constraints: Whereas about 870 public clonotypes were shared by new patients, persistent patients shared more, at over 2,500.

Germline V gives CDR1 SGHVS, CDR2 FQNEAQ. The CDR3 is 17 amino acids. Trimming removed 1 base at V and 4 bases at J, with 17 bases between. The TCR beta library used iRepertoire HTBI primers with Arm-PCR amplification of CDR3. One entry per CDR3 protein results from TCRdb running MiXCR on the multiplex PCR reads. The data show hundreds of thousands of distinct CDR3 sequences, with around 15% seen just once and 12% held by the top ten. Regarding this clonotype: Its antigen remains unknown.

Time point in this sample: newly diagnosed GD, antithyroid drugs for less than 3 months. Making the TCR library involved RNA that had been extracted from PBMCs. This sample also belongs to another study, concerning T cells in Graves' hyperthyroidism and ophthalmopathy. That work states: Patients showing uncontrolled infection, other autoimmune disease, pregnancy or lactation were ineligible. Orbital computed tomography and thyroid ultrasound, together with serum TRAb and thyroxine and clinical symptoms, were used for diagnoses. The HTBI primer set served for first-round RT-PCR of the TCR CDR3.

This TCR was recovered from a young man with Graves disease. Sequenced here: peripheral blood mononuclear cells (PBMCs), sampled at new diagnosis, from a patient treated with antithyroid drugs. This chain connects TRBV7-8 to TRBJ2-1, with D maybe TRBD1 (8 bases). The DNA of the CDR3 is TGTGCCAGCAGCTTAGGTAGGGGGGGGACAGGTTACAATGAGCAGTTCTTC. This gives the protein CASSLGRGGTGYNEQFF.